This section outlines one T cell receptor (beta chain) sequence together with its context. On average, the one heparinised blood draw given by each donor was approximately 100 mL. This CDR3 comprises 16 residues. With 5 bases clipped from V and 0 bases from J, the junction kept 11 bases outside the gene matches. Per germline, CDR1 SGHRS and CDR2 YFSETQ. The sample belongs to a study of beta chain features in type 1 diabetes. TCRB transcripts that were expressed got sequenced, as all of the isolated RNA had been reverse transcribed. TCRdb keeps only in-frame clones here, not all; method: immunoSEQ multiplex PCR. Of over 700,000 clones listed, about a sixth are singletons.

The clonotype originates from a woman between 18 and 29 years old in good health. The sample was naive CD4+ T cells from blood. The chain has TRBV5-1 and TRBJ2-7; 7 bases map to TRBD2. DNA of the CDR3: TGCGCCAGCAGGCTTACATCTAGCGGCAGCTCCTACGAGCAGTACTTC. Its translation is CASRLTSSGSSYEQYF.